This TCR beta chain originates from a study of T cells of healthy individuals. CDR3 length: 11 residues. Trimming pared 6 bases from V and 4 bases from J, leaving 7 bases between. Germline CDR1 reads SGHDT; CDR2 reads YYEEEE. Via MiXCR, TCRdb re-called the 5' RACE reads, giving one row per CDR3 protein. This table has fewer than 70,000 distinct CDR3 sequences, about 15% appearing once. This clonotype was seen at least ten times. The clonotype comes from a human donor in good health. The chain has TRBV5-6 and TRBJ1-2; the D is unclear. The CDR3 sequence: CASIGGYGYTF. DNA of the CDR3: TGTGCCAGCATCGGAGGCTATGGCTACACCTTC.